This T cell receptor beta chain was documented in a study of blood T cell repertoires in COVID-19. Study-level information: Researchers got acute and convalescent COVID-19 samples from the United States, Italy and Spain.

Only in-frame clones appear in the TCRdb table, and some are missing; sequencing was by immunoSEQ multiplex PCR. The sample has more than 80,000 clones, about 82% seen once. The CDR3 contains 12 residues. Looked up from germline, CDR1 is GTSNPN and CDR2 is SVGIG (reference sequence). V lost 0 bases and J 4 bases, leaving 7 bases between the germline ends. The sequence derives from a man aged 45-65 years with active COVID-19. The chain has TRBV30 and TRBJ2-7; TRBD2 is a possible D gene (5 bases). The sequenced sample was peripheral blood. The CDR3: CAWSVGRYEQYF. CDR3 in DNA: TGTGCCTGGAGTGTAGGGAGATACGAGCAGTACTTC.